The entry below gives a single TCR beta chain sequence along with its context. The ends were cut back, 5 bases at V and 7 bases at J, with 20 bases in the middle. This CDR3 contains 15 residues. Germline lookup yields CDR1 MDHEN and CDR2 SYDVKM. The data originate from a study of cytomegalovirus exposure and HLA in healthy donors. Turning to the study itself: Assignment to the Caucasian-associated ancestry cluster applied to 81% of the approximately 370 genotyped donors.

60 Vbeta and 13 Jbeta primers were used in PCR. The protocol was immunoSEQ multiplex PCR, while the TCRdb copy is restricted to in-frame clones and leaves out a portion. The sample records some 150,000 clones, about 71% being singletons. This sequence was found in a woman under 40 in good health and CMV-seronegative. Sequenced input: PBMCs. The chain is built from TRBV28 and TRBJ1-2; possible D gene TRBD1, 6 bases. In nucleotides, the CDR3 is TGTGCCAGCAGTGCCGCCGGGGGGGGCGTAGGTGGCTACACCTTC. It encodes CASSAAGGGVGGYTF.